The 10 T cell receptor beta chains below were found in one sample sequenced in a study of regulatory T cells in long-lasting Graves disease. Sample time point: newly diagnosed GD, antithyroid drugs for less than 3 months. From PBMCs, RNA was extracted and then used to make the TCR library. Combining iRepertoire HTBI primers with Arm-PCR of CDR3 regions, the authors built TCR beta libraries. MiXCR, run by TCRdb on the multiplex PCR reads, gives a single entry per CDR3 protein. The repertoire includes over 500,000 distinct CDR3 sequences, 15% to 20% of them detected once, and more than 15% sits in the top ten. These same records also appear under a second study, on T cells in Graves' hyperthyroidism and ophthalmopathy.

The sequenced sample was peripheral blood mononuclear cells (PBMCs), obtained at new diagnosis, from a patient treated with antithyroid drugs. These receptors all come from a young woman with Graves disease.

This clonotype was picked up many times. This rearrangement joins TRBV7-9 to TRBJ2-3; no firm D call. Trimming removed 8 bases at V and 3 bases at J, with 9 bases between. CDR1 and CDR2 from the germline V gene are SEHNR and FQNEAQ (reference sequence). The CDR3 covers 12 residues. Written as DNA, the CDR3 is TGTGCCAGCCTGACGAGTACAGATACGCAGTATTTT. Encoded protein: CASLTSTDTQYF.

This clonotype was seen only a few times. V is TRBV19 and J is TRBJ1-1; no reliable D call. There are 13 residues in the CDR3. CDR1 and CDR2 from the germline V gene are LNHDA and SQIVND (reference sequence). V lost 5 bases to trimming and J lost 1 base, with 8 bases between them. Here the CDR3 reads CASSPEENTEAFF. The CDR3 DNA follows: TGTGCCAGTAGTCCCGAGGAGAACACTGAAGCTTTCTTT.

The rearrangement joins TRBV6-6 to TRBJ1-5; 8 bases line up with TRBD1. The V segment lost 4 bases and the J segment 6 bases; nucleotides outside the gene matches: 8. Germline V CDR1 and CDR2: MNHNY, SVGAGI (reference sequence). The CDR3 runs 15 residues. The CDR3 is CASSSGQALSQPQHF. DNA of the CDR3: TGTGCCAGCAGTTCGGGACAGGCTCTATCTCAGCCCCAGCATTTT.

J is TRBJ1-2 and V is TRBV28; D unresolved. V dropped 11 bases and J dropped 2 bases, with 9 bases sitting between them. Germline CDR1 is MDHEN and CDR2 is SYDVKM. This CDR3 contains 11 residues. The CDR3 sequence: CAAGTNYGYTF. CDR3 nucleotide sequence: TGTGCCGCAGGAACCAACTATGGCTACACCTTC.

Worth noting for this clonotype: An end of the junction differs from the germline gene, which may be a read error. The V call is TRBV6-1, the J call TRBJ2-1, with a possible D match to TRBD2 (6 bases). CDR1 is MNHNS, CDR2 SASEGT, per germline. This CDR3 has 14 residues. The CDR3 here is CASSHGGENNEQFF. CDR3 nucleotide sequence: TGCGCCAGCAGCCACGGCGGGGAAAACAATGAGCAGTTCTTC.

Of note for this clonotype: This sequence may be a read error, since a much larger clone differs from it by one base. The chain recombines TRBV6-9 with TRBJ1-2; D not certain. Germline lookup yields CDR1 MNHGY and CDR2 SVAAGI. V was pared by 3 bases and J by 2 bases, with 7 bases between. This CDR3 region has 13 residues. As DNA, the CDR3 is TGTGCCAGCAGTTACGAGGAAAACTATGGCTACACCTTC. Translated, it gives CASSYEENYGYTF.

This clonotype was seen at least ten times. The gene calls are TRBV28 and TRBJ2-3; the D gene is possibly TRBD1 (6 bases). The CDR3 is made up of 17 amino acids. Between the trimmed V and J ends, which lost 5 bases and 6 bases, there was a span of 24 bases. CDR1 is MDHEN, CDR2 SYDVKM, per germline. CDR3 sequence reads: CASSQYLGTYRTDTQYF. The DNA for the CDR3 is TGTGCCAGCAGTCAATACCTCGGGACATATCGTACCGATACGCAGTATTTT.

This chain joins TRBV18 and TRBJ1-1, with D perhaps TRBD1 (6 bases). V lost 1 base and J 11 bases, leaving 23 bases between the germline ends. The CDR3 is 16 amino acids. Germline CDR1 is KGHSH and CDR2 is LQKENI. The CDR3 loop is CASSPQSITGILRAFF. In DNA form, the CDR3 reads TGTGCCAGCTCACCACAGAGCATAACAGGGATATTACGGGCTTTCTTT.

This clonotype was found many times. The rearrangement uses TRBV15 and TRBJ1-2; tentative D call: TRBD1 (6 bases). The CDR3 is made up of 11 amino acids. Per germline, CDR1 LNHNV and CDR2 YYDKDF (reference sequence). Trimming took 5 bases from V and 8 from J, leaving 9 bases between them. Here the CDR3 reads CATSGQSGYTF. The CDR3 DNA reads TGTGCCACCAGCGGACAGTCGGGCTACACCTTC.

V usage is TRBV9 and J usage is TRBJ2-3; D possibly uses TRBD1 or TRBD2 (5 bases each). Germline V gene sequence: CDR1 SGDLS, CDR2 YYNGEE. Trimming removed 2 bases at V and 4 bases at J, with 8 bases between. CDR3 size: 13 residues. The CDR3 coding sequence is TGTGCCAGCAGCGTGAGAGGGGCAGATACGCAGTATTTT. It is translated as CASSVRGADTQYF.